One sample yielded the 5 T cell receptor beta chains listed below, sequenced in a study of human T cells and chemical hapten exposure. The study extracted total RNA from unfractionated whole blood. TCRdb re-called the 5' RACE reads with MiXCR, one entry per CDR3 protein. The sample holds approximately 110,000 distinct CDR3 sequences; approximately 20% are singletons and the top ten take 2.8%. These receptor sequences come from a human donor in good health.

The chain uses TRBV4-1 and TRBJ2-2; D gene ambiguous. V was clipped by 7 bases and J by 5 bases, with 14 bases between them. This CDR3 comprises 14 residues. Germline CDR1 is MGHRA and CDR2 is YSYEKL. The CDR3 protein is CASTPLGVTGELFF. The CDR3 nucleotides are TGCGCCAGCACCCCGCTGGGCGTAACCGGGGAGCTGTTTTTT.

The rearrangement uses TRBV24-1 and TRBJ2-1, with 10 bases that match TRBD1. V shed 4 bases, J shed 9 bases, and the junction held 11 bases outside the gene matches. CDR3 length equals 16 residues. CDR1 and CDR2 from the germline V gene are KGHDR and SFDVKD. The CDR3 loop reads CATSDRWTGGLGEQFF. CDR3 DNA: TGTGCCACCAGTGACCGATGGACAGGGGGTTTGGGTGAGCAGTTCTTC.

V usage is TRBV6-5 and J usage is TRBJ2-7, with no clear D. The V gene lost 0 bases and the J gene lost 9 bases, with 15 bases spanning the gap. Per the germline V gene, CDR1 is MNHEY and CDR2 is SVGAGI. The CDR3 sequence is 14 residues long. The CDR3 loop reads CASSYSPMPGWQYF. CDR3 DNA: TGTGCCAGCAGTTACTCGCCGATGCCTGGCTGGCAGTACTTC.

The chain carries TRBV24-1 and TRBJ1-2, with D tentatively TRBD1 (5 bases). Germline CDR1 KGHDR, CDR2 SFDVKD. The CDR3 totals 17 residues. The V and J ends lost 3 bases and 0 bases respectively, with 16 bases between them. For the CDR3, the DNA is TGTGCCACCAGTGATAAAATTGGAACAGGAGCTAACTATGGCTACACCTTC. Amino acids: CATSDKIGTGANYGYTF.

This clonotype was picked up a small number of times. The chain employs TRBV30 and TRBJ2-7, with TRBD2 identical over 9 bases. The V and J ends lost 3 bases and 2 bases, in that order; junction bases with no gene match: 8. The germline CDR1 and CDR2 sequences are GTSNPN and SVGIG (reference sequence). This CDR3 has 15 residues. CDR3 nucleotide sequence: TGTGCCTGGAGCCCCCCAGCGGGGGGCCCCTACGAGCAGTACTTC. It is translated as CAWSPPAGGPYEQYF. The full variable domain, its missing parts supplied by reference TRBV30 and TRBJ2-7, is SQTIHQWPATLVQPVGSPLSLECTVEGTSNPNLYWYRQAAGRGLQLLFYSVGIGQISSEVPQNLSASRPQDRQFILSSKKLLLSDSGFYLCAWSPPAGGPYEQYFGPGTRLTVT.